The 22 T cell receptor beta chains below come from one sample, sequenced in a study of identical twins. TCRdb fed the 5' RACE reads into MiXCR, producing one record per CDR3 protein. This sample has approximately 470,000 distinct CDR3 sequences, with more than 13% found just once. The same specimen was also included in a second study, on yellow fever vaccine responses in identical twins.

Material: CD4+ T cells sorted from blood. Source of these receptors: a woman between 18 and 30 years old in good health.

This clonotype occurred a few times. The V and J genes are TRBV30 and TRBJ2-5, with 10 bases matching TRBD2. This CDR3 is built from 14 residues. J was trimmed by 9 bases and V by 0 bases; bases with no gene match: 7. Germline V lookup: CDR1 GTSNPN, CDR2 SVGIG (reference sequence). The CDR3 loop reads CAWSVSSGSPSQYF. For the CDR3, the DNA is TGTGCCTGGAGTGTCTCTAGCGGGAGCCCATCCCAGTACTTC.

The chain is built from TRBV12-3 or TRBV12-4 and TRBJ1-5; maybe TRBD1 (5 bases). There are 17 residues in the CDR3. Trimming shortened V by 2 bases and J by 5 bases, and 19 bases separated the two germline ends. CDR3 DNA sequence: TGTGCCAGCAGTTTAATGGTAGGGGAGGGCTGGGATCAGCCCCAGCATTTT. Translated: CASSLMVGEGWDQPQHF.

This clonotype occurred a few times. The gene calls are TRBV5-6 and TRBJ2-2, with 7 bases aligning to TRBD1. V lost 4 bases to trimming and J lost 6 bases; unmatched junction nucleotides: 6. The CDR3 consists of 14 residues. The germline gives CDR1 SGHDT, CDR2 YYEEEE. CDR3 amino acids: CASSPLTGSGELFF. CDR3 coding DNA: TGTGCCAGCAGCCCATTGACAGGGTCCGGGGAGCTGTTTTTT.

This clonotype has just a few counts. The V call is TRBV5-5, the J call TRBJ2-3, with 9 bases matching TRBD1. Germline values: CDR1 SGHKS, CDR2 YYEKEE (reference sequence). The CDR3 spans 15 residues. The V segment lost 4 bases and the J segment 2 bases; nucleotides outside the gene matches: 5. The DNA of the CDR3 is TGTGCCAGCAGCAAGGGACAGGGAAACACAGATACGCAGTATTTT. It yields the protein CASSKGQGNTDTQYF.

The CDR3 reads CASSSLTGGGTEAFF. The CDR3 DNA is TGTGCCAGCAGCTCGCTAACTGGGGGCGGGACTGAAGCTTTCTTT. The chain has TRBV7-9 and TRBJ1-1; weak D call: TRBD1 (6 bases). Trimming pared 4 bases from V and 5 bases from J, leaving 17 bases between. Germline V gene lookup returns CDR1 SEHNR and CDR2 FQNEAQ (reference sequence). The CDR3 length is 15 residues.

This clonotype has more than one count but fewer than ten. The chain employs TRBV10-3 and TRBJ1-1; no clear D. Germline CDR1 reads ENHRY; CDR2 reads SYGVKD. The CDR3 runs 14 residues. V lost 4 bases and J 7 bases, leaving 16 bases between the germline ends. The CDR3 is CAISGGGGLGEAFF. CDR3 in DNA: TGTGCCATCAGTGGGGGAGGAGGGCTCGGTGAAGCTTTCTTT.

This clonotype was observed a few times. This chain connects TRBV5-6 to TRBJ1-2, with D possibly TRBD1 on 6 matching bases. Germline V gives CDR1 SGHDT, CDR2 YYEEEE. The V and J ends lost 4 bases and 8 bases respectively, with 21 bases between them. The CDR3 totals 15 residues. The DNA of the CDR3 is TGTGCCAGCAGCCCGGGAGGGGGGATTATGGAAGGCTACACCTTC. Amino acid sequence: CASSPGGGIMEGYTF.

CDR3 DNA sequence: TGTGCCAGCAGTTACTCGCCAGGGCGAGGGCTTCGAAACACCATATATTTT. Its protein product is CASSYSPGRGLRNTIYF. The chain employs TRBV6-6 and TRBJ1-3, with D perhaps matching TRBD1 (5 bases). Trimming stripped 0 bases from V and 5 bases from J, with 17 bases between. From germline, CDR1 is MNHNY and CDR2 SVGAGI (reference sequence). The CDR3 has 17 residues.

In this sample, this clonotype turned up a few times. V gene TRBV12-3 or TRBV12-4 combines with J gene TRBJ2-7, with TRBD1 matching 10 bases. V was pared by 5 bases and J by 4 bases, with 8 bases of the junction left unmatched. There are 15 residues in the CDR3. The CDR3 DNA reads TGTGCCAGCAGTCCTCAAGGGACAGGGGAGTACGAGCAGTACTTC. Translation: CASSPQGTGEYEQYF.

The table lists this clonotype with a few counts. This sequence joins TRBV7-9 and TRBJ1-4; D is uncertain. The CDR3 is 13 amino acids. The V gene lost 2 bases and the J gene lost 7 bases, with 8 bases spanning the gap. CDR1 and CDR2 from the germline V gene are SEHNR and FQNEAQ (reference sequence). For the CDR3, the DNA is TGTGCCAGCAGCTTATTGGCTAGTGAAAAACTGTTTTTT. Translated: CASSLLASEKLFF. The entire variable domain, with the rest obtained from reference TRBV7-9 and TRBJ1-4, is as follows: DTGVSQNPRHKITKRGQNVTFRCDPISEHNRLYWYRQTLGQGPEFLTYFQNEAQLEKSRLLSDRFSAERPKGSFSTLEIQRTEQGDSAMYLCASSLLASEKLFFGSGTQLSVL.

This clonotype was recorded at least ten times. V gene TRBV28 combines with J gene TRBJ2-7; 12 bases align to TRBD1. CDR1 is MDHEN, CDR2 SYDVKM, per germline. The V gene end was trimmed by 6 bases and the J gene end by 5 bases; junction bases not matched to a gene: 8. This CDR3 is built from 15 residues. As DNA, the CDR3 is TGTGCCAGCAGGGCCGGGACAGGGGGCCCGAACGAGCAGTACTTC. Translated, it gives CASRAGTGGPNEQYF.

J is TRBJ1-4 and V is TRBV20-1; maybe TRBD1 (6 bases). The germline gives CDR1 DFQATT, CDR2 SNEGSKA (reference sequence). The CDR3 runs 13 residues. Trimming left V 1 base short and J 8 bases short, with 11 bases between. CDR3 in DNA: TGCAGTGCTAGAGCAACAGGGTTAGAAAAACTGTTTTTT. Translation gives CSARATGLEKLFF.

This clonotype was seen ten or more times. The chain couples TRBV5-1 to TRBJ1-5; 8 bases map to TRBD1. With V trimmed by 0 bases and J by 4 bases, 3 bases remained unmatched. The CDR3 covers 15 residues. Germline assignment: CDR1 SGHRS and CDR2 YFSETQ. This CDR3 is CASSLETGVNQPQHF. The CDR3 nucleotides read TGCGCCAGCAGCTTGGAGACAGGGGTAAATCAGCCCCAGCATTTT. The variable domain in full, completed from reference TRBV5-1 and TRBJ1-5, reads KAGVTQTPRYLIKTRGQQVTLSCSPISGHRSVSWYQQTPGQGLQFLFEYFSETQRNKGNFPGRFSGRQFSNSRSEMNVSTLELGDSALYLCASSLETGVNQPQHFGDGTRLSIL.

There are a few counts of this clonotype. The chain uses TRBV5-1 and TRBJ2-1; TRBD2 matches 11 bases. The V segment lost 0 bases and the J segment 6 bases; nucleotides outside the gene matches: 8. The germline V gene has CDR1 SGHRS and CDR2 YFSETQ. The CDR3 runs to 17 residues. CDR3 DNA: TGCGCCAGCAGCTTGGTTAGCGGGGGGGCCGTAGCCAATGAGCAGTTCTTC. It translates to CASSLVSGGAVANEQFF.

This clonotype was detected ten times or more. The CDR3: CSASVIEQYF. CDR3 coding DNA: TGCAGTGCTAGTGTGATCGAGCAGTACTTC. The chain uses TRBV20-1 and TRBJ2-7; D not certain. Trimming pared 3 bases from V and 6 bases from J, leaving 6 bases between. The CDR3 loop spans 10 amino acids. Looked up from germline, CDR1 is DFQATT and CDR2 is SNEGSKA (reference sequence).

The genes are TRBV18 and TRBJ2-3; D is unclear. The V and J ends lost 1 base and 6 bases respectively, with 11 bases between them. CDR3 length equals 14 residues. Germline CDR1 KGHSH, CDR2 LQKENI. CDR3 amino acids: CASSPRESRDTQYF. Written as DNA, the CDR3 is TGTGCCAGCTCACCACGAGAAAGTAGGGATACGCAGTATTTT.

There are a few counts of this clonotype. The chain combines TRBV28 with TRBJ1-4, with 7 bases that match TRBD1. This CDR3 comprises 14 residues. The trim removed 5 bases at V and 5 bases at J, leaving 5 bases unmatched. The germline V gene encodes CDR1 MDHEN and CDR2 SYDVKM. As DNA, the CDR3 is TGTGCCAGCAGTCCACAGGGGCCCAATGAAAAACTGTTTTTT. Its protein product is CASSPQGPNEKLFF.

This chain links TRBV29-1 with TRBJ1-4; D is unclear. The CDR3 sequence is 14 residues long. The germline V gene has CDR1 SQVTM and CDR2 ANQGSEA. The V end was cut by 7 bases, the J end by 8 bases, with 20 bases between. CDR3 residues: CSACQATAGEKLFF. DNA of the CDR3: TGCAGCGCCTGCCAGGCTACCGCTGGGGAAAAACTGTTTTTT. The whole variable domain, filled in from reference TRBV29-1 and TRBJ1-4, reads SAVISQKPSRDICQRGTSLTIQCQVDSQVTMMFWYRQQPGQSLTLIATANQGSEATYESGFVIDKFPISRPNLTFSTLTVSNMSPEDSSIYLCSACQATAGEKLFFGSGTQLSVL.

The chain links TRBV20-1 to TRBJ2-7, with no clear D. V dropped 0 bases and J dropped 2 bases, with 14 bases sitting between them. CDR3 size: 15 residues. CDR1 DFQATT and CDR2 SNEGSKA come from the germline V gene (reference sequence). In DNA, the CDR3 is TGCAGTGCTAGAGATCTTGTTTCCTCGCCCTACGAGCAGTACTTC. As protein: CSARDLVSSPYEQYF.

The chain couples TRBV12-3 or TRBV12-4 to TRBJ2-3; tentative D call: TRBD2 (5 bases). Trimming stripped 4 bases from V and 4 bases from J, with 15 bases between. The CDR3 length is 15 residues. The chain's CDR3 is CASSYRGIGADTQYF. CDR3 bases: TGTGCCAGCAGTTACCGGGGAATTGGCGCAGATACGCAGTATTTT.

The chain combines TRBV13 with TRBJ1-1; D uncertain. Trimming stripped 2 bases from V and 3 bases from J, with 4 bases between. The CDR3 has 12 residues. The germline gives CDR1 PRHDT, CDR2 FYEKMQ (reference sequence). The CDR3 spells CASSLRYTEAFF. CDR3 sequence (DNA): TGTGCCAGCAGCTTACGATACACTGAAGCTTTCTTT.

J is TRBJ2-2 and V is TRBV5-1; no definite D call. This CDR3 is 13 amino acids long. Germline V lookup: CDR1 SGHRS, CDR2 YFSETQ. V was trimmed by 5 bases and J by 5 bases, leaving 10 bases between them. For the CDR3, the DNA is TGCGCCAGCAGTTCGTTTGCGACCGGGGAGCTGTTTTTT. Protein sequence: CASSSFATGELFF.